These 3 T cell receptor beta chains were sequenced from one sample in a study of T cells after posttransplantation cyclophosphamide. Assay: immunoSEQ multiplex PCR; the TCRdb copy retains only in-frame clones and omits some. This table has 25,000 to 30,000 clones, approximately 90% appearing once. The source material was PBMCs. Source of these receptors: a man aged 50 or older.

This chain connects TRBV7-9 to TRBJ1-1; D possibly corresponds to TRBD1 (5 bases). Trimming took off 5 bases at V and 4 bases at J, with 17 bases between the two ends. Germline V gene data show CDR1 as SEHNR and CDR2 as FQNEAQ (reference sequence). The CDR3 is 15 amino acids. CDR3: CASSSTTVDITEAFF. The DNA of the CDR3 is TGTGCCAGCAGCAGCACGACAGTAGATATCACTGAAGCTTTCTTT.

The J gene is TRBJ1-1, the V gene TRBV4-1; tentatively, D is TRBD1 (5 bases). Trimming stripped 3 bases from V and 3 bases from J, with 8 bases between. Looked up from germline, CDR1 is MGHRA and CDR2 is YSYEKL. The CDR3 totals 13 residues. The DNA of the CDR3 is TGCGCCAGCAGCCAGTGGGGGGACACTGAAGCTTTCTTT. Its translation is CASSQWGDTEAFF.

This rearrangement joins TRBV6-1 to TRBJ1-4; 7 bases are a match to TRBD1. The CDR3 is 17 residues long. J lost 7 bases, V lost 2 bases, and 13 bases had no gene match. Germline assignment: CDR1 MNHNS and CDR2 SASEGT. The CDR3 nucleotides are TGTGCCAGCAGTGAATCTTCTTTGACAGGGCTGACTGAAAAACTGTTTTTT. This gives the protein CASSESSLTGLTEKLFF.